This TCR beta chain derives from a study of CD8+ T cells in alopecia areata. Study results and caveats: It was lesional scalp, especially alopecia totalis/universalis, that showed higher clonality than normal scalp. The study also sequences resident alphabeta T cells of normal skin in scalp samples. Shared TCR sequences were less clear between patients than in mice, possibly partly from HLA diversity.

Treatment indicated: oral pan-JAK inhibitor, 5-10 mg twice daily. Lesional scalp punch biopsies and peripheral blood came from alopecia areata patients. The length of the CDR3 is 15 residues. V was cut by 2 bases and J by 1 base, with 11 bases left in between. Germline V CDR1 and CDR2: SNHLY, FYNNEI. With respect to this clone: Its antigen is unidentified.

It was cDNA, reverse transcribed from extracted RNA, that served as the sequencing template. Produced via immunoSEQ multiplex PCR; TCRdb's table is partial and in-frame only. This repertoire shows more than 150,000 clones, approximately 51% found once; its top ten account for roughly 9.1%. Sample: CD8+ T cells sorted from blood, taken at roughly week 52, from a patient treated with tofacitinib. V usage is TRBV2 and J usage is TRBJ2-5, with a possible D match to TRBD2 (5 bases). This clonotype originated in a human donor with alopecia areata. The CDR3 is CASSEYGSAQETQYF. CDR3 DNA: TGTGCCAGCAGTGAATATGGTAGCGCCCAAGAGACCCAGTACTTC.